This TCR beta chain was identified during a study of T cells in Graves' hyperthyroidism and ophthalmopathy. Clinical Activity Scores of at least 3, NOSPECS grades of at least 4 and durations under 3 months characterized ophthalmopathy patients. Diagnosis relied on clinical symptoms, serum thyroxine and TRAb, thyroid ultrasound and orbital computed tomography. As for this clonotype: No antigen is known for it.

This CDR3 has 15 residues. Germline trimming cut 6 bases from V and 0 bases from J; bases unmatched to any gene: 4. Looked up from germline, CDR1 is SGHVS and CDR2 is FQNEAQ. Researchers took RNA transcripts and amplified the TCR beta CDR3 regions from them. First-round RT-PCR with HTBI primers amplified the TCR CDR3 region. TCRdb fed the multiplex PCR reads into MiXCR, producing one record per CDR3 protein. The sample holds some 530,000 distinct CDR3 sequences, roughly 23% seen once. The study's findings and limits: A model built on 13 V-J features separated ophthalmopathy from stable hyperthyroidism.

The TCR was taken from a woman aged 65 to 85 with Graves' ophthalmopathy. The V call is TRBV7-8, the J call TRBJ1-3; 8 bases are a match to TRBD1. Specimen: blood. The CDR3 region is CASSPDRDSGNTIYF. In DNA, the CDR3 is TGTGCCAGCAGTCCGGACAGGGACTCTGGAAACACCATATATTTT.